Shown below are 8 T cell receptor beta chains from a single sample sequenced in a study of T cells in Graves' hyperthyroidism and ophthalmopathy. It was RNA transcripts that yielded the amplified TCR beta CDR3 regions. A first-round RT-PCR of the TCR CDR3 used the HTBI primer set. TCRdb analysed the multiplex PCR reads with MiXCR anew, one entry per CDR3 protein. The data contain over 450,000 distinct CDR3 sequences, approximately 15% of them singletons. The specimen sequenced was blood. The receptors come from a woman aged 18 to 35 with Graves' hyperthyroidism.

Here the CDR3 DNA reads TGCGCCAGCAGCCACCTGCCAGACCCCAATCAGCCCCAGCATTTT. It specifies CASSHLPDPNQPQHF. The gene calls are TRBV4-1 and TRBJ1-5, with unresolved D. The germline CDR1 and CDR2 sequences are MGHRA and YSYEKL. The CDR3 is 15 amino acids. V lost 3 bases, J lost 3 bases, and 12 bases lay in between.

This clonotype was seen ten or more times. The chain uses TRBV6-1 and TRBJ1-5; D may be TRBD1 (5 bases). The V end lost 7 bases, the J end lost 0 bases, and 10 bases lay between the germline ends. The CDR3 contains 14 residues. CDR1 and CDR2 (germline): MNHNS, SASEGT. CDR3 bases: TGTGCCAGCACTGACAGAAATAGCAATCAGCCCCAGCATTTT. This sequence encodes CASTDRNSNQPQHF.

In DNA form, the CDR3 reads TGTGCCAGCAGCTTAACCGGAGGCTCAGCCTACGAGCAGTACTTC. Residues: CASSLTGGSAYEQYF. The rearrangement joins TRBV7-3 to TRBJ2-7; tentatively, D is TRBD2 (5 bases). Germline V gene data show CDR1 as SGHTA and CDR2 as FQGTGA. The CDR3 sequence is 15 residues long. V gave up 0 bases and J gave up 2 bases, with 11 bases separating them.

This chain uses TRBV6-2 or TRBV6-3 with TRBJ2-3, with 8 bases identical to TRBD2. This CDR3 region has 17 residues. Trimming removed 3 bases from V and 3 bases from J; junction bases left unmatched: 11. Germline V gives CDR1 MNHEY, CDR2 SVGEGT. The DNA for the CDR3 is TGTGCCAGCAGTTATTCAATCCGGGAGGGAGGGACAGATACGCAGTATTTT. Protein: CASSYSIREGGTDTQYF.

Concerning this clonotype itself: This may be a read error: a much more frequent sequence differs by one nucleotide. J is TRBJ2-5 and V is TRBV19; D not resolved. Trimming took off 5 bases at V and 2 bases at J, with 15 bases between the two ends. Germline assignment: CDR1 LNHDA and CDR2 SQIVND (reference sequence). This CDR3 has 15 amino acids. The CDR3 spells CASSLGSRVQETQYF. The CDR3 DNA reads TGTGCCAGTAGTCTGGGCAGCCGCGTTCAAGAGACCCAGTACTTC.

This clonotype was counted ten times or more. The rearrangement joins TRBV6-2 or TRBV6-3 to TRBJ2-2; tentatively, D is TRBD1 or TRBD2 (5 bases each). CDR1 is MNHEY, CDR2 SVGEGT, per germline. The CDR3 runs to 16 residues. V was pared by 0 bases and J by 0 bases, with 8 bases between. The DNA for the CDR3 is TGTGCCAGCAGTTACTCGGTGGGGGCGAACACCGGGGAGCTGTTTTTT. Translation gives CASSYSVGANTGELFF.

This clonotype was counted at least ten times. The chain links TRBV5-8 to TRBJ1-1; possible D gene TRBD1, 6 bases. The CDR3 contains 15 residues. Germline assignment: CDR1 SGHTS and CDR2 YDEGEE. Trimming removed 7 bases at V and 1 base at J, with 17 bases between. For the CDR3, the DNA is TGTGCCAGCTGTAAAATGGGGGCCGGGAACACTGAAGCTTTCTTT. Residues: CASCKMGAGNTEAFF.

Many counts were recorded for this clonotype. The chain joins TRBV7-2 to TRBJ2-5; D is perhaps TRBD2 (5 bases). The germline V and J ends were trimmed by 5 bases and 6 bases, with 16 bases remaining between them. CDR3 size: 14 residues. CDR1 is SGHTA, CDR2 FQGNSA, per germline. For the CDR3, the DNA is TGTGCCAGCAGCCCCGTTGCGCGCGGGCAGACCCAGTACTTC. It yields the protein CASSPVARGQTQYF.